The 27 T cell receptor beta chains presented below share a single source sample, sequenced in a study of cytomegalovirus exposure and HLA in healthy donors. Vbeta (60) and Jbeta (13) primers were used in the PCR. TCRdb keeps only in-frame clones here, not all; method: immunoSEQ multiplex PCR. The sample carries 150,000 to 200,000 clones, almost 85% recorded once. The sequenced material came from PBMCs. The origin of the receptors is a woman aged 45 to 65 in good health and CMV-seronegative.

This chain uses TRBV5-6 with TRBJ1-4; D is uncertain. The germline V gene has CDR1 SGHDT and CDR2 YYEEEE. Trimming took 2 bases from V and 6 from J, leaving 26 bases between them. The CDR3 covers 19 residues. The CDR3: CASSFRRSGLYLSDEKLFF. In nucleotides, the CDR3 is TGTGCCAGCAGCTTTAGGCGTTCGGGTTTATACCTAAGTGATGAAAAACTGTTTTTT.

V and J are TRBV14 and TRBJ2-1; 12 bases line up with TRBD2. Germline V gene lookup returns CDR1 SGHDN and CDR2 FVKESK. The V and J ends lost 4 bases and 5 bases, in that order; junction bases with no gene match: 3. This CDR3 has 15 residues. The CDR3 protein is CASSPGLAGNNEQFF. The CDR3 coding sequence is TGTGCCAGCAGCCCTGGACTAGCGGGGAACAATGAGCAGTTCTTC. Using reference TRBV14 and TRBJ2-1 for the parts outside the CDR3, the full variable domain is EAGVTQFPSHSVIEKGQTVTLRCDPISGHDNLYWYRRVMGKEIKFLLHFVKESKQDESGMPNNRFLAERTGGTYSTLKVQPAELEDSGVYFCASSPGLAGNNEQFFGPGTRLTVL.

Only one count was recorded for this clone. The chain has TRBV7-2 and TRBJ2-3; possible D gene TRBD2, 7 bases. Germline CDR1 and CDR2: SGHTA and FQGNSA. This CDR3 is 15 amino acids long. Trimming removed 0 bases from V and 4 bases from J, with 11 bases in between. CDR3 residues: CASSLAGGPSDTQYF. The CDR3 DNA sequence: TGTGCCAGCAGCTTAGCCGGGGGGCCGTCAGATACGCAGTATTTT.

This clone was seen a single time. The chain couples TRBV7-9 to TRBJ1-5; D is perhaps TRBD1 (6 bases). V dropped 1 base and J dropped 7 bases, with 11 bases sitting between them. From germline, CDR1 is SEHNR and CDR2 FQNEAQ (reference sequence). The CDR3 is made up of 14 amino acids. CDR3 bases: TGTGCCAGCAGCTTAGTAGCAGGGGACCAGCCCCAGCATTTT. Protein: CASSLVAGDQPQHF.

V and J are TRBV7-9 and TRBJ2-5; TRBD2 is a possible D gene (6 bases). Germline CDR1 SEHNR, CDR2 FQNEAQ (reference sequence). The CDR3 contains 15 residues. V was shortened by 3 bases and J by 3 bases, with 14 bases between the two germline ends. The CDR3 protein is CASSFAGGREETQYF. The DNA for the CDR3 is TGTGCCAGCAGCTTCGCCGGGGGAAGAGAAGAGACCCAGTACTTC.

V usage is TRBV2 and J usage is TRBJ1-2, with D hard to call. This CDR3 is built from 11 residues. CDR1 SNHLY and CDR2 FYNNEI come from the germline V gene. Trimming pared 8 bases from V and 5 bases from J, leaving 9 bases between. For the CDR3, the DNA is TGTGCCAGCGGGCAGCCGTATGGCTACACCTTC. It specifies CASGQPYGYTF.

The chain has TRBV6-4 and TRBJ2-1, with D maybe TRBD2 (7 bases). The CDR3 covers 16 residues. V was cut by 4 bases and J by 7 bases, with 20 bases left in between. Germline lookup yields CDR1 MRHNA and CDR2 SNTAGT. The CDR3 loop is CASSVWGGGNTNEQFF. The CDR3 DNA is TGTGCCAGCAGTGTTTGGGGCGGGGGCAACACAAATGAGCAGTTCTTC.

On this clone itself: Mismatch with germline at one junction end may stem from a read error. The rearrangement uses TRBV5-6 and TRBJ2-5; 7 bases are a match to TRBD2. Germline V CDR1 and CDR2: SGHDT, YYEEEE. CDR3 length: 15 amino acids. This CDR3 is CASSLGGGNQGTQYF. In nucleotides, the CDR3 is TGTGCCAGCAGCTTGGGCGGGGGAAACCAAGGGACCCAGTACTTC.

The V call is TRBV6-4, the J call TRBJ2-3; D not certain. The germline gives CDR1 MRHNA, CDR2 SNTAGT. The CDR3 loop spans 11 amino acids. The germline V and J ends were trimmed by 8 bases and 5 bases, with 8 bases remaining between them. In DNA form, the CDR3 reads TGTGCCAGCCGACAAGGAGATACGCAGTATTTT. Protein sequence: CASRQGDTQYF.

J is TRBJ1-1 and V is TRBV6-1; D unclear. The V end lost 7 bases, the J end lost 2 bases, and 11 bases lay between the germline ends. This CDR3 is 13 amino acids long. Germline CDR1 reads MNHNS; CDR2 reads SASEGT. CDR3 bases: TGTGCCAGCACCCGGGGAGCTAACACTGAAGCTTTCTTT. It specifies CASTRGANTEAFF.

J is TRBJ2-1 and V is TRBV13, with D tentatively TRBD2 (6 bases). Trimming shortened V by 5 bases and J by 2 bases, and 16 bases separated the two germline ends. CDR1 is PRHDT and CDR2 is FYEKMQ in the germline V gene (reference sequence). The CDR3 sequence is 16 residues long. The CDR3 here is CASSQTSSAPYNEQFF. The CDR3 DNA reads as TGTGCCAGCAGCCAAACCTCTAGCGCCCCCTACAATGAGCAGTTCTTC.

The chain has TRBV15 and TRBJ1-5, with a tentative D call TRBD1 (6 bases). CDR3 length: 13 amino acids. V lost 5 bases and J lost 2, with 7 bases in between. Germline CDR1 LNHNV, CDR2 YYDKDF (reference sequence). As DNA, the CDR3 is TGTGCCACCAGCGGACAGCGCAATCAGCCCCAGCATTTT. Protein sequence: CATSGQRNQPQHF.

This clone has just a few counts. The V call is TRBV29-1, the J call TRBJ1-5, with D maybe TRBD1 (6 bases). With 7 bases removed from V and 4 bases from J, the gap between germline ends came to 23 bases. Germline CDR1 SQVTM, CDR2 ANQGSEA. The CDR3 is 16 residues long. CDR3 bases: TGCAGCGCCCGCCATGGGGGCCTGACGCTTAATCAGCCCCAGCATTTT. It encodes CSARHGGLTLNQPQHF.

The V and J genes are TRBV2 and TRBJ2-7; TRBD2 matches at 8 bases. Germline-derived CDR1 and CDR2 are SNHLY and FYNNEI. The CDR3 has 13 amino acids. V trimming: 11 bases; J trimming: 7 bases; junction bases outside the gene matches: 13. Here the CDR3 reads CADSRGLGGEQYF. DNA for the CDR3: TGTGCCGACTCCAGGGGACTAGGAGGGGAGCAGTACTTC.

V and J are TRBV28 and TRBJ1-3, with TRBD1 matching over 7 bases. V lost 6 bases to trimming and J lost 4 bases; unmatched junction nucleotides: 6. Germline V gene sequence: CDR1 MDHEN, CDR2 SYDVKM. CDR3 size: 14 residues. The CDR3 DNA is TGTGCCAGCAGACCGACAGGGAACGGAAACACCATATATTTT. Translating gives CASRPTGNGNTIYF.

This clone was counted once. This chain links TRBV28 with TRBJ2-6; 12 bases fit TRBD1. Germline CDR1 and CDR2: MDHEN and SYDVKM. This CDR3 is 17 amino acids long. Trimming took 7 bases from V and 0 from J; bases not matched to a gene: 4. The CDR3 sequence is CASIGTGGFSGANVLTF. In DNA form, the CDR3 reads TGTGCCAGCATCGGGACAGGGGGCTTCTCTGGGGCCAACGTCCTGACTTTC.

The rearrangement joins TRBV19 to TRBJ1-5, with a possible D match to TRBD1 (6 bases). The CDR3 extends over 16 amino acids. V was trimmed by 6 bases and J by 3 bases, leaving 18 bases between them. Per germline, CDR1 LNHDA and CDR2 SQIVND (reference sequence). The CDR3 spells CASSHEGGTFNQPQHF. CDR3 sequence (DNA): TGTGCCAGTAGCCATGAGGGGGGGACGTTCAATCAGCCCCAGCATTTT.

The rearrangement joins TRBV30 to TRBJ2-7; 8 bases fit TRBD1. The ends lost 3 bases at V and 2 bases at J; junction bases unmatched: 6. The CDR3 is made up of 14 amino acids. Per the germline V gene, CDR1 is GTSNPN and CDR2 is SVGIG (reference sequence). The DNA of the CDR3 is TGTGCCTGGAGCCAGGGGGCGCTTACCTACGAGCAGTACTTC. This translates into CAWSQGALTYEQYF. Full variable domain (outside the CDR3, taken from reference TRBV30 and TRBJ2-7): SQTIHQWPATLVQPVGSPLSLECTVEGTSNPNLYWYRQAAGRGLQLLFYSVGIGQISSEVPQNLSASRPQDRQFILSSKKLLLSDSGFYLCAWSQGALTYEQYFGPGTRLTVT.

The genes are TRBV10-2 and TRBJ1-5, with no clear D. The CDR3 loop spans 14 amino acids. Germline lookup yields CDR1 WSHSY and CDR2 SAAADI. V lost 4 bases and J 7 bases, leaving 14 bases between the germline ends. This CDR3 is CASSVSTAEQPQHF. The CDR3, as DNA: TGCGCCAGCAGTGTTTCAACGGCGGAACAGCCCCAGCATTTT.

The CDR3 loop is CASSLASGGQETQYF. The CDR3 DNA reads as TGTGCCAGCAGCTTGGCTAGCGGGGGACAAGAGACCCAGTACTTC. The chain recombines TRBV7-8 with TRBJ2-5; 10 bases align to TRBD2. The CDR3 runs to 15 residues. Losses at the gene ends were 3 bases for V and 2 bases for J; bases not matched to a gene: 3. Germline V lookup: CDR1 SGHVS, CDR2 FQNEAQ.

The rearrangement links TRBV5-1 to TRBJ2-7, with 11 bases fitting TRBD1. Germline lookup yields CDR1 SGHRS and CDR2 YFSETQ. V gave up 4 bases and J gave up 9 bases; unmatched junction bases: 12. The CDR3 consists of 15 residues. The CDR3 spells CASSPNSDRGRGQYF. DNA for the CDR3: TGCGCCAGCAGCCCAAACTCGGACAGGGGGCGTGGGCAGTACTTC.

V is TRBV10-3 and J is TRBJ2-1; D unclear. The CDR3 is 11 residues long. Looked up from germline, CDR1 is ENHRY and CDR2 is SYGVKD. V was clipped by 10 bases and J by 4 bases, with 8 bases between them. The CDR3 nucleotides read TGTGCCACACAGCTATACAATGAGCAGTTCTTC. The encoded protein is CATQLYNEQFF.

The rearrangement uses TRBV27 and TRBJ2-5; 7 nucleotides agree with TRBD1. This CDR3 has 13 residues. With 5 bases clipped from V and 7 bases from J, the junction kept 7 bases outside the gene matches. CDR1 MNHEY and CDR2 SMNVEV come from the germline V gene (reference sequence). The chain's CDR3 is CASSIQGSLTQYF. The CDR3 nucleotides are TGTGCCAGCAGTATACAGGGGTCCCTGACCCAGTACTTC.

This rearrangement joins TRBV19 to TRBJ1-1, with 9 bases matching TRBD1. Germline CDR1 is LNHDA and CDR2 is SQIVND (reference sequence). The CDR3 has 15 residues. After removal of 6 bases from V and 6 bases from J, the junction contained 11 bases not matched to a gene. The CDR3 here is CASRADRGRTAEAFF. DNA for the CDR3: TGTGCCAGTAGAGCGGACAGGGGACGAACGGCTGAAGCTTTCTTT.

This chain joins TRBV6-1 and TRBJ1-5; TRBD1 is a possible D gene (5 bases). V dropped 6 bases and J dropped 6 bases, with 12 bases sitting between them. The CDR3 consists of 13 residues. CDR1 and CDR2 from the germline V gene are MNHNS and SASEGT. CDR3 nucleotides: TGTGCCAGCAGCGACAGAGCCGTTCAGCCCCAGCATTTT. It yields the protein CASSDRAVQPQHF.

The rearrangement links TRBV5-4 to TRBJ1-2; TRBD1 matches 9 bases. The CDR3 is 13 residues long. After removal of 5 bases from V and 7 bases from J, the junction contained 6 bases not matched to a gene. Per the germline V gene, CDR1 is SGHNT and CDR2 is YYREEE (reference sequence). CDR3 amino acids: CASSQGQGSGYTF. The CDR3, as DNA: TGTGCCAGCAGTCAGGGACAGGGCAGTGGCTACACCTTC.

The chain carries TRBV9 and TRBJ2-7; no firm D call. The V gene's germline CDR1 is SGDLS and CDR2 YYNGEE. Trimming shortened V by 2 bases and J by 7 bases, and 13 bases separated the two germline ends. The CDR3 is made up of 13 amino acids. The CDR3 region is CASSVSLLREQYF. The CDR3 coding sequence is TGTGCCAGCAGCGTTTCCCTTTTGAGAGAGCAGTACTTC.